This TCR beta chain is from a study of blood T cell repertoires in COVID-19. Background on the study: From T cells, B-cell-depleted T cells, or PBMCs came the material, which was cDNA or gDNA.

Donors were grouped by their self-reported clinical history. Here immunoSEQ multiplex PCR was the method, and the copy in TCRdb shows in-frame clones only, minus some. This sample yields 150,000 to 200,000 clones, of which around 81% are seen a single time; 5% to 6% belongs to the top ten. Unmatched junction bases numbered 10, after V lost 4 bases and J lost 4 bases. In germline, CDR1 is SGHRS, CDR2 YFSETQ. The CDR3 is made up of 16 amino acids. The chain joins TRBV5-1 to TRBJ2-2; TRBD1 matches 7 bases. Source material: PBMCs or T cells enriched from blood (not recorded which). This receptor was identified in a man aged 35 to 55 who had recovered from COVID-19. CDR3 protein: CASSQGQNLGTGELFF. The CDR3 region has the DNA TGCGCCAGCAGCCAGGGACAGAATCTTGGCACCGGGGAGCTGTTTTTT.